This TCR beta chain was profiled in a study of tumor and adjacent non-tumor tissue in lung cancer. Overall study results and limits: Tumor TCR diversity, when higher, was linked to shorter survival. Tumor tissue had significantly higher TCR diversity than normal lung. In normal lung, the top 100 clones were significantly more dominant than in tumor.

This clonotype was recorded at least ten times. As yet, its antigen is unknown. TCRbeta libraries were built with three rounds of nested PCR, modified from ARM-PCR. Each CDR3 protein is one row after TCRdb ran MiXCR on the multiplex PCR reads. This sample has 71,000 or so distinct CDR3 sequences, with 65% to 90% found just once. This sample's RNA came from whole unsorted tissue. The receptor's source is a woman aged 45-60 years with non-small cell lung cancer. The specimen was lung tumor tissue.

In DNA form, the CDR3 reads TGTGCCAGCAGCCAAGTGTTGGCAGATACGCAGTATTTT. This translates into CASSQVLADTQYF. The chain carries TRBV14 and TRBJ2-3, with D unclear. Germline lookup yields CDR1 SGHDN and CDR2 FVKESK. The CDR3 contains 13 residues. V gave up 1 base and J gave up 4 bases, with 6 bases separating them.